The 28 T cell receptor beta chains below all came from one sample that was sequenced in a study of naive and memory T cell subsets. Overall study findings and caveats: Possibly reflecting memory cells re-expressing CD45RA, a few larger clonotypes occurred in naive repertoires, especially CD8.

For these TCRs, the target antigens are not known. Both TRBC1 and TRBC2 were covered by a beta constant-region primer of two equimolar oligonucleotides. Ligated cDNA was amplified by four rounds of PCR with nested alpha and beta constant-region primers and SP2. MiXCR, run by TCRdb on the UMI-ligation and nested PCR reads, gives a single entry per CDR3 protein. This table holds approximately 150,000 distinct CDR3 sequences, 15% to 25% found once. Material for sequencing was naive CD8+ T cells from blood. The receptors here all came from a human donor in good health.

The table lists this clonotype with a few counts. The V and J genes are TRBV11-2 and TRBJ2-7, with D possibly being TRBD1 (6 bases). Per germline, CDR1 SGHAT and CDR2 FQNNGV. The V end lost 5 bases, the J end lost 3 bases, and 11 bases lay between the germline ends. The CDR3 loop spans 13 amino acids. Written as DNA, the CDR3 is TGTGCCAGCAGCATCGGGACAAACTACGAGCAGTACTTC. This codes for CASSIGTNYEQYF.

Many counts were recorded for this clonotype. The chain employs TRBV27 and TRBJ1-5; D ambiguous. The germline gives CDR1 MNHEY, CDR2 SMNVEV (reference sequence). Trimming pared 1 base from V and 4 bases from J, leaving 5 bases between. The CDR3 covers 13 residues. The CDR3 reads CASSLWGNQPQHF. The CDR3 nucleotides read TGTGCCAGCAGTTTATGGGGAAATCAGCCCCAGCATTTT.

This clonotype turned up a few times. The genes are TRBV27 and TRBJ1-6; D not resolved. Germline V CDR1 and CDR2: MNHEY, SMNVEV (reference sequence). The V and J ends lost 2 bases and 9 bases respectively, with 8 bases between them. The CDR3 has 13 amino acids. Written as DNA, the CDR3 is TGTGCCAGCAGTTTAGGAAGTAGTTCACCCCTCCACTTT. This codes for CASSLGSSSPLHF.

This sequence joins TRBV6-5 and TRBJ2-3, with 14 bases aligning to TRBD2. Germline CDR1 and CDR2: MNHEY and SVGAGI. The CDR3 runs to 17 residues. The ends lost 0 bases at V and 5 bases at J; junction bases unmatched: 4. The CDR3 nucleotides read TGTGCCAGCAGTTACTCGGGACTAGCGGGAGCGGTAGATACGCAGTATTTT. This encodes CASSYSGLAGAVDTQYF.

V usage is TRBV7-3 and J usage is TRBJ2-1; 9 nucleotides line up with TRBD2. CDR1 SGHTA and CDR2 FQGTGA come from the germline V gene. V was clipped by 2 bases and J by 8 bases; unmatched bases: 7. CDR3 size: 15 residues. The CDR3 here is CASSLGGRGEDEQFF. The CDR3 DNA sequence: TGTGCCAGCAGCTTAGGCGGGAGGGGAGAAGATGAGCAGTTCTTC.

This clonotype has a handful of counts. This chain links TRBV20-1 with TRBJ1-5; D call uncertain. Between the trimmed V and J ends, which lost 3 bases and 6 bases, there was a span of 18 bases. The CDR3 covers 15 residues. Germline V gene sequence: CDR1 DFQATT, CDR2 SNEGSKA (reference sequence). The CDR3 here is CSASDWLDGSQPQHF. The CDR3 nucleotides are TGCAGTGCTAGCGATTGGTTGGATGGGAGTCAGCCCCAGCATTTT.

There are a few counts of this clonotype. The chain links TRBV11-2 to TRBJ2-6, with unresolved D. Trimming pared 3 bases from V and 9 bases from J, leaving 6 bases between. CDR1 is SGHAT, CDR2 FQNNGV, per germline. CDR3 length: 12 amino acids. The DNA for the CDR3 is TGTGCCAGCAGCTTCGCCAGCAACGTCCTGACTTTC. The encoded protein is CASSFASNVLTF.

This clonotype was counted many times. This chain joins TRBV28 and TRBJ1-5; TRBD1 might be the D (6 bases). V was cut by 1 base and J by 4 bases, with 11 bases left in between. Per the germline V gene, CDR1 is MDHEN and CDR2 is SYDVKM. The CDR3 totals 15 residues. The CDR3 DNA follows: TGTGCCAGCAGTTTATACAGGGCCGGAAATCAGCCCCAGCATTTT. Translated: CASSLYRAGNQPQHF.

This chain joins TRBV28 and TRBJ1-1; D uncertain. The CDR3 spans 13 residues. CDR1 is MDHEN, CDR2 SYDVKM, per germline. Trimming removed 3 bases at V and 0 bases at J, with 5 bases between. The CDR3 DNA sequence: TGTGCCAGCAGTTTTTCACTGAACACTGAAGCTTTCTTT. Protein: CASSFSLNTEAFF.

V gene TRBV7-2 combines with J gene TRBJ2-7, with D possibly being TRBD2 (5 bases). Trimming took off 4 bases at V and 5 bases at J, with 18 bases between the two ends. The CDR3 loop spans 15 amino acids. CDR1 SGHTA and CDR2 FQGNSA come from the germline V gene. Written as DNA, the CDR3 is TGTGCCAGCAGCTATAGAGGGCAGGTTCCCCACGAGCAGTACTTC. This encodes CASSYRGQVPHEQYF.

This clonotype has more than one count but fewer than ten. This rearrangement joins TRBV3-1 to TRBJ2-2; D remains unclear. Germline lookup yields CDR1 LGHDT and CDR2 YNNKEL (reference sequence). V was cut by 3 bases and J by 0 bases, with 11 bases left in between. The CDR3 has 16 residues. The CDR3 loop reads CASSHKSPANTGELFF. CDR3 nucleotide sequence: TGTGCCAGCAGCCATAAATCCCCCGCGAACACCGGGGAGCTGTTTTTT. Supplemented by reference TRBV3-1 and TRBJ2-2, the full variable domain reads DTAVSQTPKYLVTQMGNDKSIKCEQNLGHDTMYWYKQDSKKFLKIMFSYNNKELIINETVPNRFSPKSPDKAHLNLHINSLELGDSAVYFCASSHKSPANTGELFFGEGSRLTVL.

A few counts support this clonotype. This chain links TRBV25-1 with TRBJ1-2, with a weak D call TRBD1 (5 bases). The CDR3 is 15 amino acids. The V and J ends lost 2 bases and 4 bases respectively, with 14 bases between them. The germline CDR1 and CDR2 sequences are MGHDK and SYGVNS. CDR3 nucleotide sequence: TGTGCCAGCAGTGAACCCTACGGGGCAGGCTATGGCTACACCTTC. It yields the protein CASSEPYGAGYGYTF.

The chain has TRBV2 and TRBJ2-7, with 8 bases identical to TRBD2. Germline CDR1 reads SNHLY; CDR2 reads FYNNEI. The CDR3 extends over 13 amino acids. J was trimmed by 4 bases and V by 7 bases; bases with no gene match: 6. CDR3 region: CASMDSGIYEQYF. The DNA for the CDR3 is TGTGCCAGCATGGATAGCGGGATTTACGAGCAGTACTTC.

This clonotype was counted many times. The chain couples TRBV20-1 to TRBJ2-7, with 7 nucleotides matching TRBD2. Unmatched junction bases numbered 10, after V lost 0 bases and J lost 2 bases. CDR1 and CDR2 (germline): DFQATT, SNEGSKA (reference sequence). This CDR3 contains 16 residues. This CDR3 is CSARDLASGDPYEQYF. The CDR3 coding sequence is TGCAGTGCTAGAGATCTGGCTAGCGGAGACCCCTACGAGCAGTACTTC.

This clonotype was detected only a few times. The V gene is TRBV5-1, the J gene TRBJ2-7; no definite D call. The CDR3 contains 12 residues. Trimming left V 0 bases short and J 3 bases short, with 4 bases between. Germline assignment: CDR1 SGHRS and CDR2 YFSETQ. The CDR3 loop is CASSLVGYEQYF. CDR3 nucleotides: TGCGCCAGCAGCTTGGTAGGCTACGAGCAGTACTTC. Filled out from reference TRBV5-1 and TRBJ2-7, the complete variable domain reads KAGVTQTPRYLIKTRGQQVTLSCSPISGHRSVSWYQQTPGQGLQFLFEYFSETQRNKGNFPGRFSGRQFSNSRSEMNVSTLELGDSALYLCASSLVGYEQYFGPGTRLTVT.

In its sample, this clonotype was seen a few times. This sequence joins TRBV7-9 and TRBJ2-5; D possibly corresponds to TRBD2 (5 bases). Germline lookup yields CDR1 SEHNR and CDR2 FQNEAQ (reference sequence). There are 13 residues in the CDR3. Trimming stripped 7 bases from V and 0 bases from J, with 9 bases between. The CDR3 DNA follows: TGTGCCAGCACAGCGGAATACCAAGAGACCCAGTACTTC. Translating gives CASTAEYQETQYF. Together with reference TRBV7-9 and TRBJ2-5, the CDR3 gives the full variable domain: DTGVSQNPRHKITKRGQNVTFRCDPISEHNRLYWYRQTLGQGPEFLTYFQNEAQLEKSRLLSDRFSAERPKGSFSTLEIQRTEQGDSAMYLCASTAEYQETQYFGPGTRLLVL.

This clonotype was detected only a few times. The chain joins TRBV7-9 to TRBJ2-3, with no clear D. Per the germline V gene, CDR1 is SEHNR and CDR2 is FQNEAQ (reference sequence). The V and J ends lost 11 bases and 3 bases respectively, with 9 bases between them. This CDR3 has 11 amino acids. DNA for the CDR3: TGTGCCGGGGAATTGACAGATACGCAGTATTTT. It encodes CAGELTDTQYF.

This sequence joins TRBV7-2 and TRBJ2-7; 8 bases fit TRBD1. CDR3 length: 13 amino acids. From germline, CDR1 is SGHTA and CDR2 FQGNSA. V lost 4 bases and J lost 5; bases outside the gene matches: 4. CDR3 nucleotide sequence: TGTGCCAGCAGCTGGACAGGGAGTGACGAGCAGTACTTC. Translation gives CASSWTGSDEQYF.

This clonotype was found a few times. The V gene is TRBV6-5, the J gene TRBJ2-5; the D call may be TRBD1 or TRBD2 (5 bases each). The V end was cut by 4 bases, the J end by 2 bases, with 11 bases between. Germline V gene data show CDR1 as MNHEY and CDR2 as SVGAGI. There are 14 residues in the CDR3. The CDR3 DNA is TGTGCCAGCAGTTGGGACGACGAACAAGAGACCCAGTACTTC. Protein product: CASSWDDEQETQYF.

This clonotype came up many times. V gene TRBV29-1 combines with J gene TRBJ2-2; TRBD2 agrees at 8 bases. CDR1 is SQVTM and CDR2 is ANQGSEA in the germline V gene. The CDR3 length is 14 residues. The J segment lost 4 bases and the V segment lost 3 bases, leaving 4 bases of the junction unmatched. CDR3 amino acids: CSVEGSGSTGELFF. Here the CDR3 DNA reads TGCAGCGTTGAGGGAAGCGGGAGCACCGGGGAGCTGTTTTTT.

V usage is TRBV7-9 and J usage is TRBJ2-7, with 10 bases lining up with TRBD2. J lost 3 bases, V lost 4 bases, and 6 bases had no gene match. The CDR3 has 15 residues. Per the germline V gene, CDR1 is SEHNR and CDR2 is FQNEAQ (reference sequence). In DNA, the CDR3 is TGTGCCAGCAGCTCGAAACTAGCGGGGCTCTACGAGCAGTACTTC. This encodes CASSSKLAGLYEQYF.

This clonotype was detected many times. The V gene is TRBV5-4, the J gene TRBJ1-2; tentative D call: TRBD1 (5 bases). The CDR3 sequence is 14 residues long. The germline gives CDR1 SGHNT, CDR2 YYREEE (reference sequence). V gave up 4 bases and J gave up 4 bases, with 14 bases separating them. The CDR3 sequence is CASSPGGAPYGYTF. For the CDR3, the DNA is TGTGCCAGCAGCCCTGGTGGGGCTCCCTATGGCTACACCTTC.

This clonotype came up a few times. J is TRBJ2-3 and V is TRBV27, with D possibly called TRBD1 or TRBD2 (5 bases each). Germline CDR1 MNHEY, CDR2 SMNVEV (reference sequence). With 2 bases removed from V and 2 bases from J, the gap between germline ends came to 8 bases. The CDR3 has 14 amino acids. DNA of the CDR3: TGTGCCAGCAGTTTAGGGACGAACACAGATACGCAGTATTTT. As protein: CASSLGTNTDTQYF.

This clonotype was observed a few times. The chain joins TRBV19 to TRBJ2-3, with 8 nucleotides matching TRBD2. V was pared by 5 bases and J by 9 bases, with 4 bases of the junction left unmatched. The CDR3 extends over 12 amino acids. The germline V gene encodes CDR1 LNHDA and CDR2 SQIVND (reference sequence). The CDR3 loop is CASSQAGDTQYF. CDR3 nucleotide sequence: TGTGCCAGTAGTCAAGCGGGAGACACGCAGTATTTT.

The chain carries TRBV18 and TRBJ1-4, with 8 bases that match TRBD1. CDR3 length: 15 amino acids. Unmatched junction bases numbered 7, after V lost 2 bases and J lost 8 bases. From germline, CDR1 is KGHSH and CDR2 LQKENI. The chain's CDR3 is CASSPWTGRAEKLFF. The CDR3 DNA sequence: TGTGCCAGCTCACCATGGACAGGGAGAGCGGAAAAACTGTTTTTT. Complete variable domain (other parts from reference TRBV18 and TRBJ1-4): NAGVMQNPRHLVRRRGQEARLRCSPMKGHSHVYWYRQLPEEGLKFMVYLQKENIIDESGMPKERFSAEFPKEGPSILRIQQVVRGDSAAYFCASSPWTGRAEKLFFGSGTQLSVL.

The V and J genes are TRBV28 and TRBJ2-2; 11 nucleotides line up with TRBD1. The CDR3 length is 16 residues. The trim removed 6 bases at V and 6 bases at J, leaving 9 bases unmatched. In germline, CDR1 is MDHEN, CDR2 SYDVKM. CDR3 sequence: CASSTGQGVRAGELFF. CDR3 sequence (DNA): TGTGCCAGCAGCACGGGACAGGGGGTTCGCGCCGGGGAGCTGTTTTTT.

The sample holds a few counts of this clonotype. The rearrangement links TRBV28 to TRBJ1-4; 9 nucleotides line up with TRBD1. V dropped 4 bases and J dropped 6; count of bases not matched to a gene: 15. This CDR3 is built from 18 residues. CDR1 and CDR2 from the germline V gene are MDHEN and SYDVKM. CDR3 sequence: CASSSLDPGQGFYEKLFF. The DNA of the CDR3 is TGTGCCAGCAGTTCACTTGACCCGGGACAGGGTTTTTATGAAAAACTGTTTTTT.

This clonotype was picked up a small number of times. V is TRBV27 and J is TRBJ2-7; 8 bases align to TRBD1. The trim removed 6 bases at V and 5 bases at J, leaving 9 bases unmatched. Germline-derived CDR1 and CDR2 are MNHEY and SMNVEV (reference sequence). There are 14 residues in the CDR3. CDR3 sequence (DNA): TGTGCCAGCAGGCCAGGGGGCGCTCAAAACGAGCAGTACTTC. This translates into CASRPGGAQNEQYF.